Listed below are T cell receptor beta chains from one sample, sequenced in a study of blood T cell repertoires in COVID-19. Only in-frame clones appear in the TCRdb table, and some are missing; sequencing was by immunoSEQ multiplex PCR. The data show 350,000 to 450,000 clones, more than 75% seen once. The sequenced material came from peripheral blood. The receptors shown here come from an older woman with COVID-19, enrolled during active disease. CDR3s leave out the opening cysteine and the closing phenylalanine or tryptophan. A D gene is named only where the DNA matches it firmly.

v_call	j_call	d_call	cdr3_aa
TRBV19	TRBJ2-7	NA	ASSGNRASYEQY
TRBV6-5	TRBJ1-2	NA	ASSSPRAGYT
TRBV27	TRBJ2-5	NA	ASSRSGVQETQY
TRBV21-1	TRBJ1-2	NA	ASSKVQGNGYT
TRBV11-1	TRBJ2-2	NA	ASSPQGRGGTGELF
TRBV30	TRBJ1-5	TRBD1	AWSGQGTSNQPQH
TRBV28	TRBJ2-3	TRBD2	ASSFAPAGGTQY
TRBV12-2	TRBJ1-1	NA	ASRLATLKQGYGPNTEAF
TRBV5-1	TRBJ1-4	NA	ASSLRTRNEKLF
TRBV28	TRBJ2-2	TRBD1	ASSPTGTGVTGELF
TRBV28	TRBJ1-2	NA	ASSFRGVYGYT
TRBV2	TRBJ1-1	NA	ASIKTATNTEAF
TRBV14	TRBJ2-3	TRBD2	ASSRGGATDTQY
TRBV2	TRBJ2-5	TRBD1	ASSARQGAYGTQY
TRBV3-1/TRBV3-2	TRBJ2-5	TRBD2	ASSQRTSGYYQETQY
TRBV28	TRBJ2-2	NA	ASSLAAGELF
TRBV14	TRBJ1-1	NA	ASSPLTGSTEAF
TRBV14	TRBJ2-7	TRBD1	ASSRDPGGSYEQY
TRBV6-6	TRBJ2-1	TRBD2	ASRGLAGAHNEQF
TRBV12-3/TRBV12-4	TRBJ2-3	NA	ASTEGQQDTQY
TRBV18	TRBJ1-1	NA	ASSTYSRNTEAF
TRBV18	TRBJ1-1	TRBD1	ASSDRALMNTEAF
TRBV4-1	TRBJ1-2	TRBD1	ASSHLTGDNYGYT
TRBV7-8	TRBJ2-7	NA	ASSWLGTTYEQY
TRBV6-6	TRBJ1-2	NA	ASSPSRNYGYT
TRBV4-2	TRBJ2-3	NA	ASSQEGTRGSDTQY
TRBV18	TRBJ2-7	NA	ASSIDSSYEQY
TRBV7-3	TRBJ1-2	NA	ASSKQGPEGYT
TRBV5-4	TRBJ1-1	NA	ASNPSTGVGEAF
TRBV24-1	TRBJ2-5	TRBD2	ATSKAGGHQETQY
TRBV4-1	TRBJ1-3	NA	ASSHNRPSGNTIY
TRBV28	TRBJ1-3	NA	ASRVQDLGYTIY
TRBV4-2	TRBJ2-5	NA	ASSQDLTPRETQY
TRBV6-5	TRBJ2-1	NA	ASKKGPALDNEQF
TRBV9	TRBJ2-1	NA	ASSVGAVGGLTNEQF
TRBV3-1/TRBV3-2	TRBJ1-3	NA	ASSQETGPGNTIY